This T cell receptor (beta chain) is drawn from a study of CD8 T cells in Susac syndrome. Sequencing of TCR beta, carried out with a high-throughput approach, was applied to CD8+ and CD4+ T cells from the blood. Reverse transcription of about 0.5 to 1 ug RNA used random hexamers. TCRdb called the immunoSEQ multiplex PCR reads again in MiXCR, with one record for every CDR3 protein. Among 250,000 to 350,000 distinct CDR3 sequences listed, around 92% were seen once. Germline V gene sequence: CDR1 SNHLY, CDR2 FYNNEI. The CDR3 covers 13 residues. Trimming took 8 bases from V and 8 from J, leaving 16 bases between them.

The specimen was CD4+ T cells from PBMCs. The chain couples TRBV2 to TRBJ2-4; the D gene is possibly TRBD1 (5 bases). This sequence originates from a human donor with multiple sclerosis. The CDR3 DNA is TGTGCCAGCGGGTTGAGACAGCGCGACATTCAGTACTTC. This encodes CASGLRQRDIQYF.